These T cell receptor beta chains were read from a single sample in a study of blood T cell repertoires in COVID-19. Produced via immunoSEQ multiplex PCR; TCRdb's table is partial and in-frame only. The data show about 210,000 clones, with around 81% seen just once and around 7.3% held by the top ten. The specimen was peripheral blood. Receptor source: a woman in her 70s with acute or convalescent COVID-19. The CDR3 runs from the conserved cysteine through the conserved F or W. Fields, in order: D gene, V gene, J gene, clone size, CDR3 protein, CDR3 DNA. D genes are given only for firm matches. Clone size is shown for a subset of rows, as once, few, many or a class of expanded clone.

d_gene: TRBD2; v_gene: TRBV6-6; j_gene: TRBJ2-5; abundance: NA; CDR3aa: CASSPGGFEETQYF; CDR3nt: TGTGCCAGCTCTCCGGGGGGGTTTGAGGAGACCCAGTACTTC
d_gene: TRBD1; v_gene: TRBV9; j_gene: TRBJ2-2; abundance: few; CDR3aa: CASSPRGGELFF; CDR3nt: TGTGCCAGCAGCCCCAGGGGGGGGGAGCTGTTTTTT
d_gene: TRBD2; v_gene: TRBV11-3; j_gene: TRBJ2-3; abundance: NA; CDR3aa: CASSSGGVGTQYF; CDR3nt: TGTGCCAGCAGCTCCGGGGGGGTAGGTACGCAGTATTTT
d_gene: NA; v_gene: TRBV9; j_gene: TRBJ2-5; abundance: once; CDR3aa: CASSSTDSPWGTQYF; CDR3nt: TGTGCCAGCAGCTCGACAGACAGCCCTTGGGGGACCCAGTACTTC
d_gene: NA; v_gene: TRBV5-6; j_gene: TRBJ2-7; abundance: NA; CDR3aa: CASTRAPGYEQYF; CDR3nt: TGTGCCAGCACCCGGGCGCCGGGGTACGAGCAGTACTTC
d_gene: NA; v_gene: TRBV7-3; j_gene: TRBJ2-2; abundance: NA; CDR3aa: CASSQAPNRDTGELFF; CDR3nt: TGTGCCAGCAGCCAGGCGCCGAACAGGGACACCGGGGAGCTGTTTTTT
d_gene: NA; v_gene: TRBV29-1; j_gene: TRBJ2-5; abundance: NA; CDR3aa: CSVGPGQETQYF; CDR3nt: TGCAGCGTTGGTCCCGGTCAAGAGACCCAGTACTTC
d_gene: NA; v_gene: TRBV7-8; j_gene: TRBJ2-2; abundance: NA; CDR3aa: CASSKAGVHTGELFF; CDR3nt: TGTGCCAGCAGCAAGGCCGGGGTCCACACCGGGGAGCTGTTTTTT
d_gene: NA; v_gene: TRBV5-4; j_gene: TRBJ2-3; abundance: NA; CDR3aa: CASSLGGLRDTQYF; CDR3nt: TGTGCCAGCAGCTTGGGGGGGCTCAGAGATACGCAGTATTTT
d_gene: TRBD1; v_gene: TRBV5-1; j_gene: TRBJ2-1; abundance: NA; CDR3aa: CASSAGQGASYNEQFF; CDR3nt: TGCGCCAGCAGCGCGGGACAGGGGGCCTCCTACAATGAGCAGTTCTTC
d_gene: NA; v_gene: TRBV9; j_gene: TRBJ2-2; abundance: NA; CDR3aa: CASTLTGTNTGELFF; CDR3nt: TGTGCCAGCACCCTTACGGGGACGAACACCGGGGAGCTGTTTTTT
d_gene: TRBD1; v_gene: TRBV6-5; j_gene: TRBJ2-1; abundance: NA; CDR3aa: CASSRGQGAVSEQFF; CDR3nt: TGTGCCAGCAGTCGAGGACAGGGGGCCGTAAGTGAGCAGTTCTTC
d_gene: TRBD1; v_gene: TRBV7-8; j_gene: TRBJ2-1; abundance: NA; CDR3aa: CASSLEGQGPYNEQFF; CDR3nt: TGTGCCAGCAGCTTAGAGGGACAGGGGCCCTACAATGAGCAGTTCTTC
d_gene: TRBD1; v_gene: TRBV6-4; j_gene: TRBJ1-5; abundance: NA; CDR3aa: CATPDRDMGQPQHF; CDR3nt: TGTGCCACTCCAGACAGGGATATGGGACAGCCCCAGCATTTT
d_gene: NA; v_gene: TRBV6-2/TRBV6-3; j_gene: TRBJ2-3; abundance: NA; CDR3aa: CASSQQDRGAARKYF; CDR3nt: TGTGCCAGCAGTCAACAGGATAGGGGTGCAGCAAGGAAGTATTTT
d_gene: NA; v_gene: TRBV7-2; j_gene: TRBJ2-1; abundance: NA; CDR3aa: CASSLDSAFNEQFF; CDR3nt: TGTGCCAGCAGCTTGGACAGCGCATTCAATGAGCAGTTCTTC
d_gene: NA; v_gene: TRBV10-1; j_gene: TRBJ2-3; abundance: NA; CDR3aa: CASSVGATDTQYF; CDR3nt: TGCGCCAGCAGCGTAGGGGCCACAGATACGCAGTATTTT
d_gene: NA; v_gene: TRBV5-5; j_gene: TRBJ1-5; abundance: few; CDR3aa: CASSLSRGNQPQHF; CDR3nt: TGTGCCAGCAGCTTGAGTCGGGGGAATCAGCCCCAGCATTTT
d_gene: TRBD2; v_gene: TRBV7-2; j_gene: TRBJ2-5; abundance: NA; CDR3aa: CASSDPTGAGGRETQYF; CDR3nt: TGTGCCAGCAGCGACCCCACCGGAGCGGGGGGGCGAGAGACCCAGTACTTC
d_gene: TRBD2; v_gene: TRBV9; j_gene: TRBJ2-3; abundance: NA; CDR3aa: CASSVVAGASTDTQYF; CDR3nt: TGTGCCAGCAGCGTAGTAGCGGGGGCTAGCACAGATACGCAGTATTTT
d_gene: NA; v_gene: TRBV7-5; j_gene: TRBJ2-6; abundance: NA; CDR3aa: CARSLVDRAFRRGGANVLTF; CDR3nt: TGTGCCAGAAGCTTAGTGGACAGGGCATTCCGTCGTGGTGGGGCCAACGTCCTGACTTTC
d_gene: NA; v_gene: TRBV7-3; j_gene: TRBJ2-3; abundance: NA; CDR3aa: CASSLMGEEDTQYF; CDR3nt: TGTGCCAGCAGCTTAATGGGTGAGGAAGATACGCAGTATTTT
d_gene: TRBD1; v_gene: TRBV30; j_gene: TRBJ2-2; abundance: NA; CDR3aa: CAWSGQGPVRGELFF; CDR3nt: TGTGCCTGGAGCGGACAGGGACCCGTACGAGGGGAGCTGTTTTTT
d_gene: NA; v_gene: TRBV4-2; j_gene: TRBJ1-1; abundance: many; CDR3aa: CASSQGTNRENTEAFF; CDR3nt: TGTGCCAGCAGCCAAGGTACGAACAGGGAGAACACTGAAGCTTTCTTT
d_gene: TRBD1; v_gene: TRBV24-1; j_gene: TRBJ2-3; abundance: NA; CDR3aa: CATSDSTGGAGDTQYF; CDR3nt: TGTGCCACCAGTGATTCCACAGGGGGCGCGGGAGATACGCAGTATTTT
d_gene: TRBD1; v_gene: TRBV7-2; j_gene: TRBJ2-7; abundance: NA; CDR3aa: CASTRGGLGEQYF; CDR3nt: TGTGCCAGCACCCGAGGGGGCCTTGGCGAGCAGTACTTC
d_gene: TRBD2; v_gene: TRBV30; j_gene: TRBJ2-7; abundance: NA; CDR3aa: CAWSVLRRGDYEQYF; CDR3nt: TGTGCCTGGAGTGTACTCCGGCGGGGGGACTACGAGCAGTACTTC
d_gene: NA; v_gene: TRBV4-3; j_gene: TRBJ1-4; abundance: NA; CDR3aa: CASSQQRTDRGWEKLFF; CDR3nt: TGCGCCAGCAGCCAACAGAGGACAGACCGGGGATGGGAAAAACTGTTTTTT